Reported below is one TCR beta chain. Its antigen is as yet unknown. This entry comes from a study of OX40 agonist ivuxolimab in advanced cancers. In the study overall: Patients in dose escalation had liver, melanoma, kidney or head and neck cancers. Whole-study results and caveats: At 0.1-3.0 mg/kg, partial responders had clonal expansion among the lowest observed.

Assay: immunoSEQ multiplex PCR; the TCRdb copy retains only in-frame clones and omits some. The sample includes approximately 38,000 clones, 82% of them seen just once. Germline CDR1 SGDLS, CDR2 YYNGEE. CDR3 length: 14 residues. The V end was cut by 3 bases, the J end by 4 bases, with 11 bases between. The genes are TRBV9 and TRBJ1-3; the D gene is possibly TRBD1 (6 bases). The sequencing here drew on CD4+ or CD8+ T cells sorted from blood, taken in a trial of the OX40 agonist ivuxolimab. The TCR comes from an adult with an advanced solid tumor such as melanoma, head and neck, liver or kidney cancer. The DNA for the CDR3 is TGTGCCAGCAGCGCCCCGGGGGCCGGAAACACCATATATTTT. Translating gives CASSAPGAGNTIYF.